The 13 T cell receptor beta chains listed next were all sequenced from one sample in a study of T cells in Graves' hyperthyroidism and ophthalmopathy. Amplified regions were TCR beta CDR3 sequences from RNA transcripts. A first-round RT-PCR of the TCR CDR3 used the HTBI primer set. TCRdb passed the multiplex PCR reads through MiXCR, listing each CDR3 protein once. The sample yields hundreds of thousands of distinct CDR3 sequences, about 15% seen once. Sequenced material: blood. Receptors were obtained from a woman aged 55 to 70 with Graves' ophthalmopathy.

A few counts support this clonotype. V is TRBV18 and J is TRBJ2-4, with no clear D. This CDR3 spans 14 amino acids. Germline-derived CDR1 and CDR2 are KGHSH and LQKENI. Trimming took 4 bases from V and 15 from J, leaving 22 bases between them. CDR3 in amino acids: CASSRQTGPTRVYF. The CDR3 DNA reads as TGTGCCAGCTCACGACAAACCGGACCGACCAGAGTGTACTTC.

This clonotype has a count of ten or more. The rearrangement uses TRBV24-1 and TRBJ2-5; TRBD1 matches at 9 bases. CDR3 length equals 14 residues. From germline, CDR1 is KGHDR and CDR2 SFDVKD. V was pared by 5 bases and J by 5 bases, with 5 bases of the junction left unmatched. The CDR3 DNA reads as TGTGCCACCAGTGCCCGGACAGGGGAGGAGACCCAGTACTTC. Its translation: CATSARTGEETQYF.

This clonotype was recorded at least ten times. The CDR3 nucleotides read TGTGCCAGCACCCCCATGCGACAGGCCTACGAGCAGTACTTC. Its protein is CASTPMRQAYEQYF. This rearrangement joins TRBV2 to TRBJ2-7, with TRBD1 as a possible D gene (6 bases). Germline loops: CDR1 SNHLY, CDR2 FYNNEI. Deletions cut 7 bases from V and 2 bases from J, with 15 bases between. CDR3 size: 14 residues.

This clonotype showed up many times. The chain carries TRBV6-1 and TRBJ1-5; D not resolved. The CDR3 consists of 15 residues. Germline assignment: CDR1 MNHNS and CDR2 SASEGT. Trimming stripped 1 base from V and 2 bases from J, with 9 bases between. CDR3: CASSEGQVRNQPQHF. CDR3 coding DNA: TGTGCCAGCAGTGAAGGGCAGGTCCGCAATCAGCCCCAGCATTTT.

V is TRBV19 and J is TRBJ2-7; TRBD2 matches 8 bases. The CDR3 runs 15 residues. Germline CDR1 reads LNHDA; CDR2 reads SQIVND (reference sequence). Unmatched junction bases numbered 9, after V lost 4 bases and J lost 4 bases. This chain's CDR3 is CASSTVAGPGYEQYF. As DNA, the CDR3 is TGTGCCAGTAGTACTGTAGCGGGACCTGGGTACGAGCAGTACTTC.

This clonotype was seen repeatedly, ten times or more. This rearrangement joins TRBV19 to TRBJ2-1, with TRBD2 matching over 8 bases. Germline trimming cut 5 bases from V and 6 bases from J; bases unmatched to any gene: 9. The CDR3 is 15 amino acids. Germline assignment: CDR1 LNHDA and CDR2 SQIVND (reference sequence). The CDR3 bases are TGTGCCAGTAGTCCCGACGGGACTAGGTCCAATGAGCAGTTCTTC. It codes for CASSPDGTRSNEQFF.

Many counts were recorded for this clonotype. The CDR3 loop reads CASSPPRGNYGYTF. The DNA of the CDR3 is TGCGCCAGCAGCCCTCCCAGGGGGAACTATGGCTACACCTTC. J is TRBJ1-2 and V is TRBV4-1, with 7 bases fitting TRBD1. The CDR3 length is 14 residues. V lost 4 bases and J lost 2; bases outside the gene matches: 4. The germline gives CDR1 MGHRA, CDR2 YSYEKL.

This clonotype was seen many times. The CDR3 spells CASSPLPDRGETQYF. For the CDR3, the DNA is TGTGCCAGCAGTCCCCTTCCCGACAGGGGAGAGACCCAGTACTTC. The chain employs TRBV28 and TRBJ2-5; TRBD1 aligns across 8 bases. J lost 4 bases, V lost 5 bases, and 9 bases had no gene match. Per germline, CDR1 MDHEN and CDR2 SYDVKM. The CDR3 runs to 15 residues.

The V call is TRBV12-3 or TRBV12-4, the J call TRBJ1-2; D gene ambiguous. This CDR3 has 14 amino acids. V was pared by 1 base and J by 3 bases, with 9 bases between. The CDR3, as DNA: TGTGCCAGCAGTTTAGATGTATCGTACTATGGCTACACCTTC. As protein: CASSLDVSYYGYTF.

Only a few counts were recorded for this clonotype. J is TRBJ1-5 and V is TRBV20-1; 9 bases match TRBD1. Per germline, CDR1 DFQATT and CDR2 SNEGSKA (reference sequence). The V segment lost 5 bases and the J segment 0 bases; nucleotides outside the gene matches: 11. The CDR3 spans 17 residues. CDR3 sequence reads: CSASGTGRTYSNQPQHF. The CDR3 nucleotides are TGCAGTGCTTCCGGGACAGGGAGAACCTATAGCAATCAGCCCCAGCATTTT.

This clonotype came up a few times. The J gene is TRBJ2-5, the V gene TRBV2; D tentatively reads TRBD1 or TRBD2 (5 bases each). The germline V gene has CDR1 SNHLY and CDR2 FYNNEI. The ends were cut back, 8 bases at V and 7 bases at J, with 17 bases in the middle. The CDR3 length is 13 residues. DNA for the CDR3: TGTGCCAGCCGACGACAGATCGGAGGGACCCAGTACTTC. Translating gives CASRRQIGGTQYF.

This clonotype has ten or more counts. This chain joins TRBV19 and TRBJ2-3; D is ambiguous. The CDR3 length is 15 residues. CDR1 is LNHDA and CDR2 is SQIVND in the germline V gene (reference sequence). V lost 3 bases and J 6 bases, leaving 16 bases between the germline ends. The CDR3 loop is CASSITFVSTDTQYF. The CDR3 DNA is TGTGCCAGTAGTATTACCTTCGTCTCCACGGATACGCAGTATTTT.

This clonotype showed up many times. The chain couples TRBV27 to TRBJ1-5, with 8 positions matching TRBD1. V shed 5 bases and J 4 bases; nucleotides not matched to a gene: 7. Germline CDR1 is MNHEY and CDR2 is SMNVEV (reference sequence). The CDR3 has 15 amino acids. CDR3 sequence: CASSTLTGANQPQHF. Written as DNA, the CDR3 is TGTGCCAGCAGTACACTGACAGGGGCAAATCAGCCCCAGCATTTT.